This TCR beta chain was identified in a study of blood T cell repertoires in COVID-19. Assay: immunoSEQ multiplex PCR; the TCRdb copy retains only in-frame clones and omits some. The sample has 310,000 or so clones, nearly 90% seen once; the top ten hold approximately 5.2%. The CDR3 totals 13 residues. Germline V gene lookup returns CDR1 SQVTM and CDR2 ANQGSEA. V gave up 4 bases and J gave up 7 bases; unmatched junction bases: 5. The receptor was derived from a woman aged 25 to 39 who had recovered from COVID-19. The specimen was PBMCs or T cells enriched from blood (not recorded which). V usage is TRBV29-1 and J usage is TRBJ1-3; 9 positions agree with TRBD1. DNA for the CDR3: TGCAGCGTTGGAGGGACAGGGTGGAACACCATATATTTT. This sequence encodes CSVGGTGWNTIYF.